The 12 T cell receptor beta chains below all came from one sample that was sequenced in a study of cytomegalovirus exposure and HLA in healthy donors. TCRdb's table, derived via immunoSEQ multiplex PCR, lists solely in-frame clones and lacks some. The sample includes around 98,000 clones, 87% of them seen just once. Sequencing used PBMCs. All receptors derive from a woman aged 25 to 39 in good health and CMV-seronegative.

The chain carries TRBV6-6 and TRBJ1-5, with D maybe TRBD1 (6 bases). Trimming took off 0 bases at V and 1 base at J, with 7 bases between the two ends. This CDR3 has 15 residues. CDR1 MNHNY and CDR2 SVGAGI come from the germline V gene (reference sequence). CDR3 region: CASSYSGGSNQPQHF. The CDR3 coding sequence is TGTGCCAGCAGTTACTCTGGGGGCAGCAATCAGCCCCAGCATTTT.

The CDR3 sequence is CASSLLLGTSGMGEQYF. The CDR3 bases are TGCGCCAGCAGCTTGTTATTAGGGACTAGCGGGATGGGCGAGCAGTACTTC. The genes are TRBV5-1 and TRBJ2-7, with 13 bases that match TRBD2. The germline V gene encodes CDR1 SGHRS and CDR2 YFSETQ. The J segment lost 6 bases and the V segment lost 1 base, leaving 10 bases of the junction unmatched. The CDR3 extends over 17 amino acids.

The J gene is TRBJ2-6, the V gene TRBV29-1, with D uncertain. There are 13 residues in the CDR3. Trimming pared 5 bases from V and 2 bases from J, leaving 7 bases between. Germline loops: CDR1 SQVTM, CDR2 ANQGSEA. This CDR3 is CSVLVAGANVLTF. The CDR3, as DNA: TGCAGCGTTTTAGTGGCTGGGGCCAACGTCCTGACTTTC.

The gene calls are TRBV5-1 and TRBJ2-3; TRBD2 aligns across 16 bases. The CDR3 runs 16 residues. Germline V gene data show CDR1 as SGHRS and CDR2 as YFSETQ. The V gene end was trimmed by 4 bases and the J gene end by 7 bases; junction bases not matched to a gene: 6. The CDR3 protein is CASSQGLAGGLNTQYF. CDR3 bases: TGCGCCAGCAGCCAGGGACTAGCGGGGGGGCTTAATACGCAGTATTTT.

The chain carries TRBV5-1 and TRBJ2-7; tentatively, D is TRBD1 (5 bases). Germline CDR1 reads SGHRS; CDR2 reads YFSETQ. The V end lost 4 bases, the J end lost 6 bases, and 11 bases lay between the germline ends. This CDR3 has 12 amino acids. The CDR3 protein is CASSPQGPEQYF. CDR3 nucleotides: TGCGCCAGCAGCCCCCAGGGCCCCGAGCAGTACTTC.

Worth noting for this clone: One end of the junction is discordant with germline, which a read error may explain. CDR3 sequence (DNA): TGCAGCGTCGAAGTCCGACAGGGGAACACTGAAGCTTTCTTT. As protein: CSVEVRQGNTEAFF. The chain links TRBV29-1 to TRBJ1-1; 7 bases fit TRBD1. The CDR3 covers 14 residues. Germline CDR1 SQVTM, CDR2 ANQGSEA.

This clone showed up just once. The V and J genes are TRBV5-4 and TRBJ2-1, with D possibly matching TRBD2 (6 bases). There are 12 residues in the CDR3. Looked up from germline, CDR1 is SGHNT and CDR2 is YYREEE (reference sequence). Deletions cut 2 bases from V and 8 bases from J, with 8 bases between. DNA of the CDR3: TGTGCCAGCAGCTTACCTAGCGATGAGCAGTTCTTC. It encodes CASSLPSDEQFF.

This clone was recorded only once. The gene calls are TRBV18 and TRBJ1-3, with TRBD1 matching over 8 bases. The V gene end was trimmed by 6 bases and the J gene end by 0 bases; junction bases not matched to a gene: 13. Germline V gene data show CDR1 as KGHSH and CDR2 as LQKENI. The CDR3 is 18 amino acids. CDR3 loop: CASSLRTGLFGSGNTIYF. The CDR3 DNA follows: TGTGCCAGCTCCCTGCGGACAGGGTTGTTCGGCTCTGGAAACACCATATATTTT.

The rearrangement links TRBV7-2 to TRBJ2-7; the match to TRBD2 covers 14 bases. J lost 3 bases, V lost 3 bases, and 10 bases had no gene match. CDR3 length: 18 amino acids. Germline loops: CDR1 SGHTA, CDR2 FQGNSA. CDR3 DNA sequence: TGTGCCAGCAGCTTCCGCCCCGCTGGACTAGCGGGGGGCTACGAGCAGTACTTC. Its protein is CASSFRPAGLAGGYEQYF.

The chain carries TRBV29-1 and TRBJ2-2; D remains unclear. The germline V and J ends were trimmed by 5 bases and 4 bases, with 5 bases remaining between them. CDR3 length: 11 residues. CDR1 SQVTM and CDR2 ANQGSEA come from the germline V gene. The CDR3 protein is CSVQFTGELFF. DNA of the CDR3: TGCAGCGTTCAATTCACCGGGGAGCTGTTTTTT.

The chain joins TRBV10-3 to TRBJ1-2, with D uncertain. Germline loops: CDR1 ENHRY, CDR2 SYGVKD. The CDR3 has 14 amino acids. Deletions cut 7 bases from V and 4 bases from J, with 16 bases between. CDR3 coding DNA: TGTGCCATCAAGGAGGGCAGGCCGGGCTATGGCTACACCTTC. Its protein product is CAIKEGRPGYGYTF.

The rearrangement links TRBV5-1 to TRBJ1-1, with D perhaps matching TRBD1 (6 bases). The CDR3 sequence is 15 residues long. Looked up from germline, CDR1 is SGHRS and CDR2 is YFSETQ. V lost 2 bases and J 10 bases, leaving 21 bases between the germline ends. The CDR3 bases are TGCGCCAGCAGCTTAGACAGGCCCCTTTCTAGCGGAGCTTTCTTT. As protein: CASSLDRPLSSGAFF.